This TCR beta chain was sequenced in a study of blood T cell repertoires in COVID-19. Study background: Some COVID-19 samples were acute and others convalescent; all came from the United States, Italy and Spain. PBMCs, B-cell-depleted T cells, or T cells were the source of the cDNA or gDNA that made up the material.

Authors' methods: Amplification of reference gene primers was used by the study to estimate nucleated cell counts. Sequenced by immunoSEQ multiplex PCR; TCRdb stores in-frame clones only, minus some. The DNA was the basis for D and trimming; V, J and clone size are from that table. This table has 55,000 to 75,000 clones, around 85% appearing once. This clone occurred a few times. Trimming took off 6 bases at V and 3 bases at J, with 15 bases between the two ends. Germline loops: CDR1 LNHDA, CDR2 SQIVND (reference sequence). The CDR3 sequence is 14 residues long. This receptor was obtained from a man in his 70s with acute or convalescent COVID-19. The rearrangement uses TRBV19 and TRBJ2-7; TRBD1 might be the D (6 bases). Specimen: peripheral blood. Written as DNA, the CDR3 is TGTGCCAGTAGCATTGGACAGATTCACTACGAGCAGTACTTC. It specifies CASSIGQIHYEQYF.